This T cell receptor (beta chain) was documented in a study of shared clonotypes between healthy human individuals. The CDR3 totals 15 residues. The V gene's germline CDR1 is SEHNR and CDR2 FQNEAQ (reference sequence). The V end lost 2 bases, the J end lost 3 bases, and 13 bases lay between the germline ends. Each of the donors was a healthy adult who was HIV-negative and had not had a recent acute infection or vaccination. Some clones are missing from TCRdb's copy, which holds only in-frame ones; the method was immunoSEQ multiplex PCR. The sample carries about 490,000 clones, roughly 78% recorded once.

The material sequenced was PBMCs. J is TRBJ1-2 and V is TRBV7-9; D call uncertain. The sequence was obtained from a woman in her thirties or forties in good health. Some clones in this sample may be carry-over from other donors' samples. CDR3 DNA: TGTGCCAGCAGCTTAAGTACCGGCGGAGACTATGGCTACACCTTC. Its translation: CASSLSTGGDYGYTF.